Listed below are T cell receptor beta chains from one sample, sequenced in a study of shared clonotypes between healthy human individuals. The assay was immunoSEQ multiplex PCR, and TCRdb's table has in-frame clones only and misses some. The data hold about 230,000 clones, with 65% observed a single time. The specimen sequenced was memory CD4+ T cells sorted from blood. These receptors were taken from a man younger than 40 in good health. Each CDR3 is given with its conserved first and last residue. The D gene is left open where the match is weak. The size field is filled for only some rows; it gives once, few, many or a size class.

clone size,J gene,V gene,D gene,CDR3 DNA,CDR3 protein
NA,TRBJ2-7,TRBV6-6,NA,TGTGCCAGCAGATCCATATACTACGAGCAGTACTTC,CASRSIYYEQYF
few,TRBJ2-1,TRBV7-9,NA,TGTGCCAGCAGCTTCAGTAGCGCGTTAAATGAGCAGTTCTTC,CASSFSSALNEQFF
NA,TRBJ2-5,TRBV6-5,NA,TGTGCCAGCAGTGGCGGGACAACTCAGACCCAGTACTTC,CASSGGTTQTQYF
NA,TRBJ2-2,TRBV7-3,TRBD2,TGTGCCAGCAGCGGGACTAGCGGGAACACCGGGGAGCTGTTTTTT,CASSGTSGNTGELFF
NA,TRBJ1-4,TRBV11-1,TRBD1,TGTGCCAGCAGCCCGCAGACAGGGTCTGATGAAAAACTGTTTTTT,CASSPQTGSDEKLFF
NA,TRBJ2-1,TRBV14,TRBD2,TGTGCCAGCAGCCGCCCGACTAGCGGGGATAACAATGAGCAGTTCTTC,CASSRPTSGDNNEQFF
once,TRBJ2-5,TRBV21-1,NA,TGTGCCAGCAGCAACTGGACAGGGTGCGGACTGCCAGCTTCGTACCAAGAGACCCAGTACTTC,CASSNWTGCGLPASYQETQYF
NA,TRBJ1-3,TRBV11-2,NA,TGTGCCAGCAGCTCTCCCCCAGGAAACACCATATATTTT,CASSSPPGNTIYF
many,TRBJ2-6,TRBV18,TRBD1,TGTGCCAGCTCACCGTTAGCAGGGGGAGACTCTGGGGCCAACGTCCTGACTTTC,CASSPLAGGDSGANVLTF
NA,TRBJ1-2,TRBV5-1,TRBD1,TGCGCCAGCAGCTGGGGACAGGGGAAAAGCTACACCTTC,CASSWGQGKSYTF
NA,TRBJ2-7,TRBV28,TRBD2,TGTGCCAGCAGTTCTCGGACTAGCGGCAACTCCTACGAGCAGTACTTC,CASSSRTSGNSYEQYF
NA,TRBJ1-5,TRBV7-2,NA,TGTGCCAGCAGCTTAGAGGGGGTGTACCAGCCCCAGCATTTT,CASSLEGVYQPQHF
NA,TRBJ2-1,TRBV7-2,NA,TGTGCCAGCAGCCCCGGCGGCTCCCGCTCCTACAATGAGCAGTTCTTC,CASSPGGSRSYNEQFF
once,TRBJ2-7,TRBV25-1,NA,TGTGCCAGCAGTGAATCAGTGCCAGCTCAGTACTTC,CASSESVPAQYF
NA,TRBJ2-7,TRBV30,TRBD2,TGTGCCTGGACTAGCGGGAGTTCCTACGAGCAGTACTTC,CAWTSGSSYEQYF
NA,TRBJ2-2,TRBV2,TRBD1,TGTGCCAGCAGACAGGGGGTGTCCGGGGAGCTGTTTTTT,CASRQGVSGELFF
NA,TRBJ2-7,TRBV6-1,TRBD2,TGTGCCAGCAGTACGCTAGCGGGAGGGGTGAGTGAGCAGTACTTC,CASSTLAGGVSEQYF
NA,TRBJ2-1,TRBV28,TRBD2,TGTGCCAGCAGTTACCTCTTAAGCGGGAGGGGTAATGAGCAGTTCTTC,CASSYLLSGRGNEQFF
NA,TRBJ2-1,TRBV2,NA,TGTGCCAGCAGTGAAGACTGGTACAATGAGCAGTTCTTC,CASSEDWYNEQFF
NA,TRBJ1-5,TRBV5-5,NA,TGTGCCAGCAGCTTGGACAGGCGTGTAGGCAATCAGCCCCAGCATTTT,CASSLDRRVGNQPQHF
NA,TRBJ2-7,TRBV5-1,NA,TGCGCCAGCAGCCTAAACATCAGGGCTGGGGAGCAGTACTTC,CASSLNIRAGEQYF
NA,TRBJ1-4,TRBV9,NA,TGTGCCAGCAGCGTCGGGGCCCGAGGTGATGAAAAACTGTTTTTT,CASSVGARGDEKLFF
NA,TRBJ2-1,TRBV6-1,NA,TGTGCCAGCAGTGAAGGAACAGGGTCGGATGAGCAGTTCTTC,CASSEGTGSDEQFF
NA,TRBJ2-7,TRBV18,NA,TGTGCCAGCTCACCCGATCTTGTGAGCTTAGCCTACGAGCAGTACTTC,CASSPDLVSLAYEQYF
NA,TRBJ1-4,TRBV7-7,TRBD1,TGTGCTACCTCTGGACAGGGACGAACTAATGAAAAACTGTTTTTT,CATSGQGRTNEKLFF
once,TRBJ2-7,TRBV5-1,NA,TGCGCCAGCAGCTTTGGTAGGTCCTACGAGCAGTACTTC,CASSFGRSYEQYF
NA,TRBJ1-3,TRBV5-1,NA,TGCGCCAGCAGAGGGGATAGCTCTGGAAACACCATATATTTT,CASRGDSSGNTIYF
NA,TRBJ1-2,TRBV28,NA,TGTGCCAGCAGCCTTGCGGGGGTGAACGATGGCTACACCTTC,CASSLAGVNDGYTF
NA,TRBJ2-7,TRBV28,NA,TGTGCCAGCAGTTTAACCCAATACGAGCAGTACTTC,CASSLTQYEQYF
NA,TRBJ2-7,TRBV7-3,TRBD1,TGTGCCAGCAGCATACAGGGGGCGGTCGGTCCCTACGAGCAGTACTTC,CASSIQGAVGPYEQYF
few,TRBJ2-7,TRBV20-1,NA,TGCAGTGCTTCCGCGGTTGAGCAGTACTTC,CSASAVEQYF
NA,TRBJ1-1,TRBV18,TRBD1,TGTGCCAGCTCACTTTACCGGGACAGGGGAGAAGAAGCTTTCTTT,CASSLYRDRGEEAFF
NA,TRBJ2-1,TRBV18,NA,TGTGCCAGCTCGTTAAGCGGGTTCTACAATGAGCAGTTCTTC,CASSLSGFYNEQFF
NA,TRBJ2-1,TRBV4-1,TRBD2,TGCGCCAGCAGCCAAGTAATCGGGACTAGCGGGTCTAATGAGCAGTTCTTC,CASSQVIGTSGSNEQFF
NA,TRBJ2-1,TRBV7-2,TRBD2,TGTGCCAGCAGCCCCAACCCGGGACTAGCGGGAGGTGAGCAGTTCTTC,CASSPNPGLAGGEQFF
NA,TRBJ2-2,TRBV5-1,NA,TGCGCCAGCAGCTGGCAGGGTGGGGAAAACACCGGGGAGCTGTTTTTT,CASSWQGGENTGELFF
NA,TRBJ2-2,TRBV6-5,TRBD1,TGTGCCAGCAGGGACAGGGTCGGGGAGCTGTTTTTT,CASRDRVGELFF